The rows below give T cell receptor beta chains drawn from one sample of a study of blood T cell repertoires in COVID-19. Clones were read by immunoSEQ multiplex PCR, and TCRdb kept only the in-frame ones, dropping some. The table has just over 95,000 clones, 90% seen once; the top ten hold about 5.2%. Material for sequencing was peripheral blood. These receptors all stem from a man aged 45-65 years with acute or convalescent COVID-19. Both conserved end residues are part of each CDR3. A D gene is named only where the DNA matches it firmly. Clone sizes are given selectively: once, few, many, or a class where the clone is expanded.

J | size | length | V | D | DNA | CDR3
TRBJ1-4 | . | 12 | TRBV19 | . | TGTGCCAGTAGTATTTCCTTTGGAGGACTGTTTTTT | CASSISFGGLFF
TRBJ1-4 | . | 13 | TRBV10-2 | . | TGCGCCAGCAGTGAGTTTAGAAATGAAAAACTGTTTTTT | CASSEFRNEKLFF
TRBJ1-2 | . | 14 | TRBV19 | . | TGTGCCAGTAAAATAGGTCGAGGCGTTTATGGCTACACCTTC | CASKIGRGVYGYTF
TRBJ2-5 | . | 15 | TRBV11-1 | TRBD1 | TGTGCGACCCACCCGGGACAGGGGGCTGCAGAGACCCAGTACTTC | CATHPGQGAAETQYF
TRBJ2-7 | . | 15 | TRBV27 | TRBD2 | TGTGCCAGCAGGAAGGGACTAGCGGGATGGGGCGAGCAGTACTTC | CASRKGLAGWGEQYF
TRBJ2-7 | . | 15 | TRBV4-2 | TRBD2 | TGTGCCAGCAGCCAAGATGTCCGTCAGCGGGAGGAGCAGTACTTC | CASSQDVRQREEQYF
TRBJ1-1 | . | 13 | TRBV12-3/TRBV12-4 | . | TGTGCCAGCAGTCCTTACAGGAACACTGAAGCTTTCTTT | CASSPYRNTEAFF
TRBJ2-5 | . | 11 | TRBV30 | . | TGTGCCTGGACTGAGGAAGAGACCCAGTACTTC | CAWTEEETQYF
TRBJ1-4 | . | 16 | TRBV14 | TRBD1 | TGTGCCAGCAGCCGGTACAACAGGGGTGCGGGAGAAAAACTGTTTTTT | CASSRYNRGAGEKLFF
TRBJ1-6 | once | 15 | TRBV28 | . | TGTGCCAGCAGTTTAAGTATAGGCGCGGGTTCACCCCTCCACTTT | CASSLSIGAGSPLHF
TRBJ1-2 | . | 15 | TRBV5-4 | TRBD1 | TGTGCCAGCAGCTTGTTTCTACAGGGGAACTATGGCTACACCTTC | CASSLFLQGNYGYTF
TRBJ2-2 | . | 16 | TRBV13 | TRBD1 | TGTGCCAGCACGACTCGTCGGACAGGGAGGACCGGGGAGCTGTTTTTT | CASTTRRTGRTGELFF
TRBJ1-2 | . | 14 | TRBV27 | . | TGTGCCAGCAGTTTACGGTTCGGGATGTCGGGCTACACCTTC | CASSLRFGMSGYTF
TRBJ1-1 | once | 13 | TRBV30 | . | TGTGCCTGGAGGATGACAGGTAACACTGAAGCTTTCTTT | CAWRMTGNTEAFF
TRBJ2-5 | . | 15 | TRBV7-2 | . | TGTGCCAGCAGCTTAGCATCACAGGGCCAGGAGACCCAGTACTTC | CASSLASQGQETQYF
TRBJ2-1 | . | 13 | TRBV9 | . | TGTGCCAGCAGCCCCCGTCTATACAATGAGCAGTTCTTC | CASSPRLYNEQFF
TRBJ2-1 | . | 17 | TRBV5-1 | TRBD1 | TGCGCCAGCAGCTCAGGGATTATTACAGGGGCGCTCAATGAGCAGTTCTTC | CASSSGIITGALNEQFF
TRBJ2-4 | . | 15 | TRBV7-2 | . | TGTGCCAGCAGCTCCAGACAGCTAGCCAAAAACATTCAGTACTTC | CASSSRQLAKNIQYF
TRBJ2-1 | many | 18 | TRBV18 | TRBD2 | TGTGCCAGCTCACCCGTTGGACTAGCGGGAGGTTCCTACAATGAGCAGTTCTTC | CASSPVGLAGGSYNEQFF
TRBJ1-2 | . | 13 | TRBV2 | TRBD1 | TGTGCCAGCAGAGGTTCACAGGGGGGAGGCTACACCTTC | CASRGSQGGGYTF
TRBJ1-5 | . | 14 | TRBV4-1 | . | TGCGCCAGCAGCCCCCCGAGTAGCAATCAGCCCCAGCATTTT | CASSPPSSNQPQHF
TRBJ2-3 | . | 15 | TRBV5-6 | . | TGTGCCAGCAGTAACCAGGGGTTGAGCACAGATACGCAGTATTTT | CASSNQGLSTDTQYF
TRBJ2-7 | . | 14 | TRBV6-5 | TRBD2 | TGTGCCAGCACTCGAGGCCAGGGAGGGTCCGAGCAGTACTTC | CASTRGQGGSEQYF
TRBJ1-2 | . | 16 | TRBV5-5 | . | TGTGCCAGCAGCTTGGTGTCGGCCAGGGGAGTAGATGGCTACACCTTC | CASSLVSARGVDGYTF
TRBJ1-1 | . | 15 | TRBV7-8 | . | TGTGCCAGCAGCTTATTATCAGAACGGAGCACTGAAGCTTTCTTT | CASSLLSERSTEAFF
TRBJ1-2 | . | 15 | TRBV5-1 | . | TGCGCCAGCAGCTTGGCCGACAGAGACTTCTATGGCTACACCTTC | CASSLADRDFYGYTF
TRBJ1-1 | . | 16 | TRBV18 | . | TGTGCCAGCTCACCACGTGCGGGGGCGAGGGACACTGAAGCTTTCTTT | CASSPRAGARDTEAFF
TRBJ2-1 | . | 16 | TRBV6-2/TRBV6-3 | TRBD2 | TGTGCCAGCAGTCCCCTGACTAGCGGGTCCTACAATGAGCAGTTCTTC | CASSPLTSGSYNEQFF
TRBJ2-1 | . | 15 | TRBV5-1 | . | TGCGCCAGCAGCCTGGACACATACTCCTACAATGAGCAGTTCTTC | CASSLDTYSYNEQFF
TRBJ2-5 | . | 11 | TRBV11-2 | . | TGTGCCAGCAGCCCCGGACTGACCCAGTACTTC | CASSPGLTQYF
TRBJ1-4 | . | 14 | TRBV30 | TRBD1 | TGTGCCTGGAGTCCGACAGGGGGAGATGAAAAACTGTTTTTT | CAWSPTGGDEKLFF
TRBJ2-1 | . | 14 | TRBV3-1/TRBV3-2 | . | TGTGCCAGCAGCCAGGGTGGGAGGAGCAATGAGCAGTTCTTC | CASSQGGRSNEQFF
TRBJ2-2 | . | 14 | TRBV27 | . | TGTGCCAGCACCTTCAGAAGCGGAACCGGGGAGCTGTTTTTT | CASTFRSGTGELFF
TRBJ2-3 | . | 19 | TRBV6-1 | TRBD2 | TGTGCCAGCAGTGAAGTTGGGACTAGCGGGAGGGCCCGAACAGATACGCAGTATTTT | CASSEVGTSGRARTDTQYF
TRBJ1-2 | . | 14 | TRBV6-5 | TRBD1 | TGTGCCAGCAGCCGGACAGGGATCGACTATGGCTACACCTTC | CASSRTGIDYGYTF
TRBJ2-1 | . | 14 | TRBV5-5 | . | TGTGCCAGCAGCTTGGGATTTAGAATTCCTGAGCAGTTCTTC | CASSLGFRIPEQFF
TRBJ1-4 | . | 15 | TRBV6-5 | TRBD1 | TGTGCCAGCAGGGACAGGGGGCGCAAGGATGAAAAACTGTTTTTT | CASRDRGRKDEKLFF
TRBJ1-1 | . | 14 | TRBV18 | TRBD1 | TGTGCCAGCTCACCAACGACAGGGGGTCCTGAAGCTTTCTTT | CASSPTTGGPEAFF
TRBJ1-2 | . | 15 | TRBV15 | . | TGTGCCACCAGCAGAGATCCGACAGGCGACTATGGCTACACCTTC | CATSRDPTGDYGYTF
TRBJ2-2 | . | 14 | TRBV2 | . | TGTGCCAGCAGCTCACAGGGTGGCACCGGGGAGCTGTTTTTT | CASSSQGGTGELFF
TRBJ1-1 | . | 16 | TRBV5-4 | . | TGTGCCAGCAGCTTGGGGCCGGGACATCCGGACACTGAAGCTTTCTTT | CASSLGPGHPDTEAFF
TRBJ2-1 | many | 16 | TRBV5-6 | TRBD2 | TGTGCCAGCAGCTTGACTCTCCCGGGACTAGCGAATGAGCAGTTCTTC | CASSLTLPGLANEQFF
TRBJ2-1 | . | 16 | TRBV7-9 | TRBD2 | TGTGCCAGCACCCACTTACTAGCGGGAGAGAGAAATGAGCAGTTCTTC | CASTHLLAGERNEQFF
TRBJ1-6 | once | 18 | TRBV27 | . | TGTGCCAGCAGTTTACTAGGGCGGGCGAGCTCCTATAATTCACCCCTCCACTTT | CASSLLGRASSYNSPLHF
TRBJ1-2 | . | 15 | TRBV27 | . | TGTGCCAGCAGTTTGGCGGGTATGGGAAACTATGGCTACACCTTC | CASSLAGMGNYGYTF
TRBJ2-3 | . | 19 | TRBV6-2/TRBV6-3 | TRBD2 | TGTGCCAGCAGTGGGGACTTCGATAGCGGGAAAAGGGGGGAGGATACGCAGTATTTT | CASSGDFDSGKRGEDTQYF
TRBJ2-3 | . | 15 | TRBV6-2/TRBV6-3 | TRBD2 | TGTGCCAGCAGCTCCGGGACTAGCTCCGCAGATACGCAGTATTTT | CASSSGTSSADTQYF